This T cell receptor beta chain was captured by sequencing in a study of blood T cells in healthy people across ages. V gave up 2 bases and J gave up 5 bases; unmatched junction bases: 9. CDR1 DFQATT and CDR2 SNEGSKA come from the germline V gene (reference sequence). The CDR3 loop spans 15 amino acids. A second PCR of about 7 to 11 cycles used a sample-barcoded 5' primer and a J-beta primer mix. MiXCR, applied by TCRdb to the 5' RACE reads, yields one record per CDR3 protein. The table shows hundreds of thousands of distinct CDR3 sequences, with approximately 53% occurring only once. The count of this clonotype is one. What it recognizes is unknown. General study results and limits: Naive T cell percentage showed a strong correlation with the diversity of TCR beta.

The material sequenced was blood. This sequence was found in a man in his forties or fifties in good health. The chain uses TRBV20-1 and TRBJ1-5, with 7 bases fitting TRBD1. The CDR3 spells CSARSTGLRDQPQHF. The CDR3 DNA reads TGCAGTGCTAGATCGACAGGGCTTCGCGATCAGCCCCAGCATTTT.